Listed here are 10 T cell receptor beta chains from one sample, sequenced in a study of blood T cells in healthy people across ages. Primed by a sample-barcoded 5' primer and a J-beta primer mix, a second PCR proceeded for roughly 6 to 12 cycles. TCRdb reanalysed the 5' RACE reads using MiXCR and keeps one entry per CDR3 protein. Of around 2 million distinct CDR3 sequences in the sample, about two fifths were seen once. The sequenced material came from blood. The receptors here all came from a human donor in good health.

The chain has TRBV7-9 and TRBJ2-5, with a possible D match to TRBD1 (7 bases). The J call may be wrong; the DNA end is better matched by TRBJ2-7. Germline CDR1 and CDR2: SEHNR and FQNEAQ (reference sequence). CDR3 size: 14 residues. CDR3 in DNA: TGTGCCAGCAGCTACCACTTTCAGGGGGGCGAGCAGTACTTC. Its protein is CASSYHFQGGEQYF.

This clonotype was observed a few times. This chain uses TRBV6-2 or TRBV6-3 with TRBJ2-4; D is unresolved. The CDR3 sequence is 15 residues long. V was trimmed by 0 bases and J by 0 bases, leaving 6 bases between them. The V gene's germline CDR1 is MNHEY and CDR2 SVGEGT. CDR3 residues: CASSYSLIAKNIQYF. In DNA form, the CDR3 reads TGTGCCAGCAGTTACTCTTTGATAGCCAAAAACATTCAGTACTTC.

This clonotype has just one count. The genes are TRBV5-6 and TRBJ2-7; D ambiguous. Germline values: CDR1 SGHDT, CDR2 YYEEEE. V dropped 0 bases and J dropped 4 bases, with 11 bases sitting between them. This CDR3 spans 14 amino acids. The CDR3 bases are TGTGCCAGCAGCTTGGGCAGCCGCCCGTACGAGCAGTACTTC. Residues: CASSLGSRPYEQYF.

The chain employs TRBV10-3 and TRBJ1-2; 9 nucleotides agree with TRBD1. Germline V lookup: CDR1 ENHRY, CDR2 SYGVKD. V lost 5 bases and J lost 8; bases outside the gene matches: 9. This CDR3 contains 14 residues. The CDR3 DNA reads as TGTGCCATCAGTAGTACAGGGGGCCGGGGAGGCTACACCTTC. Translating gives CAISSTGGRGGYTF.

This sequence joins TRBV9 and TRBJ1-1; TRBD1 is a possible D gene (6 bases). Trimming shortened V by 0 bases and J by 3 bases, and 12 bases separated the two germline ends. The CDR3 totals 15 residues. The V gene's germline CDR1 is SGDLS and CDR2 YYNGEE. The CDR3 reads CASSVGLKGDTEAFF. CDR3 nucleotides: TGTGCCAGCAGCGTAGGCTTGAAGGGGGACACTGAAGCTTTCTTT.

The sample holds many counts of this clonotype. The gene calls are TRBV20-1 and TRBJ2-5; D is unresolved. With 7 bases removed from V and 3 bases from J, the gap between germline ends came to 9 bases. Germline CDR1 DFQATT, CDR2 SNEGSKA (reference sequence). The CDR3 totals 11 residues. The DNA for the CDR3 is TGCAGTGTCCTTGTGAAAGAGACCCAGTACTTC. Its translation is CSVLVKETQYF.

V gene TRBV20-1 combines with J gene TRBJ1-1; 7 bases match TRBD1. The CDR3 sequence is 12 residues long. J was trimmed by 7 bases and V by 4 bases; bases with no gene match: 6. Germline loops: CDR1 DFQATT, CDR2 SNEGSKA (reference sequence). CDR3 region: CSANPGQLEAFF. CDR3 coding DNA: TGCAGTGCTAACCCGGGACAGCTTGAAGCTTTCTTT.

The chain joins TRBV27 to TRBJ2-3; D gene unclear. V gave up 2 bases and J gave up 6 bases, with 9 bases separating them. Germline values: CDR1 MNHEY, CDR2 SMNVEV (reference sequence). The CDR3 contains 13 residues. CDR3 sequence: CASSLITGDTQYF. CDR3 nucleotide sequence: TGTGCCAGCAGTTTAATCACCGGGGATACGCAGTATTTT.

This clonotype was detected a few times. The CDR3 nucleotides are TGCAGTGCTAGAGGGGTTCGGACTAGCGGGGATGGTGAGCAGTTCTTC. Translation gives CSARGVRTSGDGEQFF. V gene TRBV20-1 combines with J gene TRBJ2-1, with 12 nucleotides matching TRBD2. Germline trimming cut 1 base from V and 9 bases from J; bases unmatched to any gene: 10. Germline V lookup: CDR1 DFQATT, CDR2 SNEGSKA (reference sequence). The CDR3 is 16 residues long.

This clonotype has only a few counts. The chain couples TRBV20-1 to TRBJ2-7; the D gene could be TRBD1 or TRBD2 (6 bases each). Germline CDR1 is DFQATT and CDR2 is SNEGSKA (reference sequence). This CDR3 region has 14 residues. Trimming removed 6 bases at V and 3 bases at J, with 18 bases between. The DNA of the CDR3 is TGCAGTGCCCATTCAGCCAGGGGAGGCTACGAGCAGTACTTC. Translated, it gives CSAHSARGGYEQYF.